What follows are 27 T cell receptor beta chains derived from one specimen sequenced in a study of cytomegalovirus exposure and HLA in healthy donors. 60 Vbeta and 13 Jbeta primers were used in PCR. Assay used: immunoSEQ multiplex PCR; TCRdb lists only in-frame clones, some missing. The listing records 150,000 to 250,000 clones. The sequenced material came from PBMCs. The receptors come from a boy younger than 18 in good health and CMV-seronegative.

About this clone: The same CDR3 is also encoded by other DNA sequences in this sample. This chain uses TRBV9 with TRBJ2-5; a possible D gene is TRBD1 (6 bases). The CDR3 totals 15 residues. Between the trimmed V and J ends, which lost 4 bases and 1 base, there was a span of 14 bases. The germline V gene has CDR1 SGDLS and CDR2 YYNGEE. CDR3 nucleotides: TGTGCCAGCAGCTCAGGTGGGGACACCCAAGAGACCCAGTACTTC. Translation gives CASSSGGDTQETQYF. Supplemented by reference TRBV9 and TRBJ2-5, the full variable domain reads DSGVTQTPKHLITATGQRVTLRCSPRSGDLSVYWYQQSLDQGLQFLIQYYNGEERAKGNILERFSAQQFPDLHSELNLSSLELGDSALYFCASSSGGDTQETQYFGPGTRLLVL.

CDR3 in amino acids: CASSIGPAGVTDTQYF. CDR3 coding DNA: TGTGCCAGTAGTATAGGTCCAGCGGGGGTTACAGATACGCAGTATTTT. The rearrangement uses TRBV19 and TRBJ2-3; 8 bases map to TRBD2. V dropped 1 base and J dropped 3; count of bases not matched to a gene: 6. Germline loops: CDR1 LNHDA, CDR2 SQIVND (reference sequence). This CDR3 is built from 16 residues.

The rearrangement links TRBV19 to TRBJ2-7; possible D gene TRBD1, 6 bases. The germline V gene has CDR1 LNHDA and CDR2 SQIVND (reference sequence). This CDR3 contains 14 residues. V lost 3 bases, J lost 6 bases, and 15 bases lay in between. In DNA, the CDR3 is TGTGCCAGTAGTATGAAACGGGACACTCCCGAGCAGTACTTC. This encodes CASSMKRDTPEQYF.

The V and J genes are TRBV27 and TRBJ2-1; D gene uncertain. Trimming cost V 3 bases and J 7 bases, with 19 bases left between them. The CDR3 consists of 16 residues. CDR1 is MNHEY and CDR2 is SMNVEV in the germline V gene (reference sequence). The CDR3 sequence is CASSLGRVLLPNEQFF. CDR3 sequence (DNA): TGTGCCAGCAGTTTGGGCCGAGTATTGTTGCCAAATGAGCAGTTCTTC.

Written as DNA, the CDR3 is TGTGCCAGCAGTGGAACAGGGAGAAGAACTGAAGCTTTCTTT. This sequence encodes CASSGTGRRTEAFF. The V gene is TRBV28, the J gene TRBJ1-1, with D perhaps TRBD1 (6 bases). Trimming left V 5 bases short and J 5 bases short, with 15 bases between. Germline V gives CDR1 MDHEN, CDR2 SYDVKM. This CDR3 region has 14 residues.

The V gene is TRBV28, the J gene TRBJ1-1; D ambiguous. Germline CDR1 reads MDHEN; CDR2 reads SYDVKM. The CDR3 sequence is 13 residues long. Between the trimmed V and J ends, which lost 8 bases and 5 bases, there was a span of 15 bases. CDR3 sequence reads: CASVTWRRTEAFF. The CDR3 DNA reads TGTGCCAGCGTCACCTGGAGGAGGACTGAAGCTTTCTTT.

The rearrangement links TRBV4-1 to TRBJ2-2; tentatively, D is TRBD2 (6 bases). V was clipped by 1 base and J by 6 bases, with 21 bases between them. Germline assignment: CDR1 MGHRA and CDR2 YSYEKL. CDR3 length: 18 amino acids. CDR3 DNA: TGCGCCAGCAGCCAAGGACCCAACCCGGCGGGGTACGCCGGGGAGCTGTTTTTT. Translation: CASSQGPNPAGYAGELFF.

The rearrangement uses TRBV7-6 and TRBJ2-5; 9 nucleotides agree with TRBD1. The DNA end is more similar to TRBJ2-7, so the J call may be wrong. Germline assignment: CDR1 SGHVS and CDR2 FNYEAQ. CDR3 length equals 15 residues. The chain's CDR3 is CASSPGQGDGFEQYF. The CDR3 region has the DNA TGTGCCAGCAGCCCGGGACAGGGTGACGGTTTCGAGCAGTACTTC.

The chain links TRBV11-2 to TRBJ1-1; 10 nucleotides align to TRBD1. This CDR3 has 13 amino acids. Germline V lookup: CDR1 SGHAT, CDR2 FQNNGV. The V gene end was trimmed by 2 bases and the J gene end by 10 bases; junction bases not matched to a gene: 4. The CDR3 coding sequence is TGTGCCAGCAGCTTACTGGGACAGGGGTTAGCTTTCTTT. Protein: CASSLLGQGLAFF.

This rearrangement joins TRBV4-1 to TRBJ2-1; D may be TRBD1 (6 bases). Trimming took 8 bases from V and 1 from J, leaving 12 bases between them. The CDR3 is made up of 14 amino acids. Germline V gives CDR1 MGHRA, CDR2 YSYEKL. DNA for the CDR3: TGCGCCAGCCGGGACACTACGTCCTACAATGAGCAGTTCTTC. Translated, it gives CASRDTTSYNEQFF.

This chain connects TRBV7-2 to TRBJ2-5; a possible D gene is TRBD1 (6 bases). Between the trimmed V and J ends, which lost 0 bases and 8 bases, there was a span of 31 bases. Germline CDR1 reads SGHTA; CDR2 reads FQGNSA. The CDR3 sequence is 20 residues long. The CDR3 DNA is TGTGCCAGCAGCTTAGCGGTAGGACAGTACGTTATGGCGTCGATCGGAACCCAGTACTTC. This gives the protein CASSLAVGQYVMASIGTQYF.

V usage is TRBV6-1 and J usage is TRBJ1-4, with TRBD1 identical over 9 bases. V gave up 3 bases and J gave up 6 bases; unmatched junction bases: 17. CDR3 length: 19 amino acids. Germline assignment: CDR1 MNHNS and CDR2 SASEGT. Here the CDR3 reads CASSERIGGQGYKDEKLFF. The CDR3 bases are TGTGCCAGCAGTGAGAGAATAGGAGGACAGGGGTATAAGGATGAAAAACTGTTTTTT.

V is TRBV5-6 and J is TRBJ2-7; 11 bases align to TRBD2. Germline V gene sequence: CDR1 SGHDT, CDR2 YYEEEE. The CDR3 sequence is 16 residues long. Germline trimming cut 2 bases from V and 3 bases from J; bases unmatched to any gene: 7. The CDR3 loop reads CASSFATSGKYYEQYF. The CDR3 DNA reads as TGTGCCAGCAGCTTTGCGACTAGCGGGAAATACTACGAGCAGTACTTC.

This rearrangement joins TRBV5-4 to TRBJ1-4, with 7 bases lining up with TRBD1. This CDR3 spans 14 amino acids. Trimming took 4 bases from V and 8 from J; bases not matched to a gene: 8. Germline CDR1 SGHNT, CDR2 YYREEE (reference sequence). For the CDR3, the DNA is TGTGCCAGCAGCCTGGCAGGGGGTAGAGAAAAACTGTTTTTT. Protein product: CASSLAGGREKLFF.

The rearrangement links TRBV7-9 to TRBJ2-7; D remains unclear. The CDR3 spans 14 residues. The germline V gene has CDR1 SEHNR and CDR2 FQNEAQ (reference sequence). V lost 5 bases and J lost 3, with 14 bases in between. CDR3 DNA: TGTGCCAGCAGCCTATATGAACAGAGCTACGAGCAGTACTTC. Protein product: CASSLYEQSYEQYF. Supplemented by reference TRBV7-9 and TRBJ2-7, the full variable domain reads DTGVSQNPRHKITKRGQNVTFRCDPISEHNRLYWYRQTLGQGPEFLTYFQNEAQLEKSRLLSDRFSAERPKGSFSTLEIQRTEQGDSAMYLCASSLYEQSYEQYFGPGTRLTVT.

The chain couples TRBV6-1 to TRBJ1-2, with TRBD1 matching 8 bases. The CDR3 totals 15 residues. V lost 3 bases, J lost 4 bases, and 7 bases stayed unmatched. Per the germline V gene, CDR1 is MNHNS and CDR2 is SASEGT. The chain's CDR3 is CASSEGTGGSYGYTF. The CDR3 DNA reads TGTGCCAGCAGTGAGGGGACAGGCGGTAGCTATGGCTACACCTTC.

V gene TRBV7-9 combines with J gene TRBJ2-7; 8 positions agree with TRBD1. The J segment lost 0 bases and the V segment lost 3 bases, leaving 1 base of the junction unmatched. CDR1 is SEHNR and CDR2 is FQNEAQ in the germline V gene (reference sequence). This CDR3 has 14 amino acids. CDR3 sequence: CASSLGQASYEQYF. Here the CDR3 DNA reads TGTGCCAGCAGCTTGGGACAGGCCTCCTACGAGCAGTACTTC.

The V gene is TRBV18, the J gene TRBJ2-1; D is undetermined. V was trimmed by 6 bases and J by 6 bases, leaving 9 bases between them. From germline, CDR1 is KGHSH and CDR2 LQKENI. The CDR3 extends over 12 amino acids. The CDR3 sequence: CASSPPVNEQFF. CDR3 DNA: TGTGCCAGCTCCCCCCCGGTCAATGAGCAGTTCTTC.

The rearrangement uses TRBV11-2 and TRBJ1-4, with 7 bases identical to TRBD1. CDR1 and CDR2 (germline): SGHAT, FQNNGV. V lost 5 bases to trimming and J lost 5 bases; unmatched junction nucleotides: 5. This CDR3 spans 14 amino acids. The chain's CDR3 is CASSRDSSNEKLFF. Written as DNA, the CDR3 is TGTGCCAGCAGCCGGGACAGTTCCAATGAAAAACTGTTTTTT. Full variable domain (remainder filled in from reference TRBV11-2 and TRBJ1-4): EAGVAQSPRYKIIEKRQSVAFWCNPISGHATLYWYQQILGQGPKLLIQFQNNGVVDDSQLPKDRFSAERLKGVDSTLKIQPAKLEDSAVYLCASSRDSSNEKLFFGSGTQLSVL.

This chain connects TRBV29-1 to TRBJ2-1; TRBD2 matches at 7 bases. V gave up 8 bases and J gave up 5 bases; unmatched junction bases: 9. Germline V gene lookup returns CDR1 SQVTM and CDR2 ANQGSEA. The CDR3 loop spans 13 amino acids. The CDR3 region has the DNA TGCAGCTCCGTCGGGGGGTCGAACAATGAGCAGTTCTTC. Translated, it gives CSSVGGSNNEQFF.

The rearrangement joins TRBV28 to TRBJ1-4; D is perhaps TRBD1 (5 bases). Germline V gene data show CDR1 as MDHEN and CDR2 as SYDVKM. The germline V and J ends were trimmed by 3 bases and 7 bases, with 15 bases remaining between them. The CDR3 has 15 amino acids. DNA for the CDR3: TGTGCCAGCAGTTTGGGGCGCCTTCGACCTGAAAAACTGTTTTTT. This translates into CASSLGRLRPEKLFF.

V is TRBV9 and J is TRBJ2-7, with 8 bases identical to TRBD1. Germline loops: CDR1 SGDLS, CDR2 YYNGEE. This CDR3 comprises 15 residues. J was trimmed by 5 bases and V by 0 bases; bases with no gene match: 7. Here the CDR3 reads CASSVGLSGGDEQYF. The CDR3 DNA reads TGTGCCAGCAGCGTAGGGCTATCAGGGGGCGACGAGCAGTACTTC.

As DNA, the CDR3 is TGTGCCAGCAGCCAAGATCTCGCAGGGGGATATGGCTACACCTTC. This encodes CASSQDLAGGYGYTF. The genes are TRBV4-2 and TRBJ1-2; 7 positions agree with TRBD1. Trimming removed 0 bases from V and 5 bases from J; junction bases left unmatched: 6. Germline V gives CDR1 LGHNA, CDR2 YNFKEQ. This CDR3 contains 15 residues.

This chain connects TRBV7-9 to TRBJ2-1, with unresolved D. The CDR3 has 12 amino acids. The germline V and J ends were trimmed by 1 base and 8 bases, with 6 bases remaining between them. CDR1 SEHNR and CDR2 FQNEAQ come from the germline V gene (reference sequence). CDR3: CASSLGADEQFF. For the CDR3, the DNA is TGTGCCAGCAGCTTAGGGGCAGATGAGCAGTTCTTC. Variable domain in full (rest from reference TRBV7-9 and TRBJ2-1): DTGVSQNPRHKITKRGQNVTFRCDPISEHNRLYWYRQTLGQGPEFLTYFQNEAQLEKSRLLSDRFSAERPKGSFSTLEIQRTEQGDSAMYLCASSLGADEQFFGPGTRLTVL.

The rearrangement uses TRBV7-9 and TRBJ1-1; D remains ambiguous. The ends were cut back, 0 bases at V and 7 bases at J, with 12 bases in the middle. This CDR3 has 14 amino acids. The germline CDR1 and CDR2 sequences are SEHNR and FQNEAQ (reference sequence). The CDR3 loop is CASSLALVGVEAFF. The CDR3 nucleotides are TGTGCCAGCAGCTTAGCGCTAGTTGGAGTTGAAGCTTTCTTT.

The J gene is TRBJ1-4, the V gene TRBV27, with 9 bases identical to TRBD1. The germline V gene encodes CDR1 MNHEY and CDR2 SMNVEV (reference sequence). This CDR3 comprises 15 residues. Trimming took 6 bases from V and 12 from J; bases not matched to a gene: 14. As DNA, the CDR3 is TGTGCCAGCAGGGCCGGGACAGGGCGGAAAGGGGAACTGTTTTTT. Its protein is CASRAGTGRKGELFF.

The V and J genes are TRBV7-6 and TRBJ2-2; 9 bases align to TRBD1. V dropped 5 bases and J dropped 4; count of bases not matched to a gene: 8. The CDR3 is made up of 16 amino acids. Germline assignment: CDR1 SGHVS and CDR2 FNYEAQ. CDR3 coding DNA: TGTGCCAGCAGCCCGTTAGGGACAGGGCCCACCGGGGAGCTGTTTTTT. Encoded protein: CASSPLGTGPTGELFF.